The T cell receptor beta chain under discussion was sequenced for a study of identifying expanded T cells in peripheral blood. This CDR3 is built from 14 residues. CDR1 and CDR2 (germline): MNHEY, SMNVEV (reference sequence). V was trimmed by 5 bases and J by 3 bases, leaving 11 bases between them. Produced via immunoSEQ multiplex PCR; TCRdb's table is partial and in-frame only. This sample has around 100,000 clones, with roughly 88% found just once. The sequence was obtained from a person aged 18 to 70 in good health. The chain employs TRBV27 and TRBJ1-5, with D perhaps matching TRBD1 (6 bases). The sequenced material came from blood. The CDR3 spells CASSQTGYNQPQHF. For the CDR3, the DNA is TGTGCCAGCAGTCAAACAGGGTACAATCAGCCCCAGCATTTT.